A selection of T cell receptor beta chains follows, all from one sample in a study of blood T cell repertoires in COVID-19. Profiling relied on immunoSEQ multiplex PCR, and the TCRdb table lists in-frame clones only, not all of them. The sample has 440,000 or so clones, 89% seen once. The specimen sequenced was peripheral blood. These receptors were obtained from a woman aged 40 to 50 with COVID-19, enrolled during active disease. CDR3s include the opening cysteine and the closing phenylalanine or tryptophan. D genes are given only for firm matches. Only some rows state a clone size, as once, few, many or a class for expanded clones.

clone_size d_call j_call v_call cdr3_length cdr3_aa cdr3_nt
NA NA TRBJ1-6 TRBV4-2 16 CASSQANREKNSPLHF TGTGCCAGCAGCCAAGCGAACAGGGAGAAGAATTCACCCCTCCACTTT
NA NA TRBJ1-6 TRBV12-3/TRBV12-4 13 CASRRGGNSPLHF TGTGCCAGCAGGAGGGGGGGCAATTCACCCCTCCACTTT
few NA TRBJ1-1 TRBV28 13 CASSFELGPEAFF TGTGCCAGCAGTTTTGAGCTGGGGCCTGAAGCTTTCTTT
NA NA TRBJ1-1 TRBV9 14 CASSGASLNTEAFF TGTGCCAGCAGCGGTGCGTCTCTGAACACTGAAGCTTTCTTT
NA NA TRBJ2-3 TRBV7-3 15 CASSLTSKSTDTQYF TGTGCCAGCAGCTTAACTTCTAAAAGCACAGATACGCAGTATTTT
NA NA TRBJ1-1 TRBV2 17 CASSEVWRGRVITEAFF TGTGCCAGCAGTGAGGTCTGGAGGGGCCGAGTCATTACTGAAGCTTTCTTT
once NA TRBJ1-2 TRBV2 13 CANRDIANYGYTF TGTGCCAACCGGGACATAGCTAACTATGGCTACACCTTC
NA NA TRBJ1-1 TRBV7-3 13 CASSLTRDTEAFF TGTGCCAGCAGCTTGACCCGGGACACTGAAGCTTTCTTT
NA TRBD1 TRBJ1-5 TRBV9 16 CASRVPGQGARQPQHF TGTGCCAGCAGAGTACCGGGACAGGGGGCGAGACAGCCCCAGCATTTT
once TRBD1 TRBJ2-7 TRBV4-2 16 CASSHPWTGTPYEQYF TGTGCCAGCAGCCACCCCTGGACAGGGACACCCTACGAGCAGTACTTC
NA NA TRBJ2-5 TRBV5-6 16 CASSLVLAHRQETQYF TGTGCCAGCAGCTTGGTTCTAGCACACCGCCAAGAGACCCAGTACTTC
NA TRBD1 TRBJ1-2 TRBV3-1/TRBV3-2 16 CASSRGQGGSWGGYTF TGTGCCAGCAGCCGAGGACAGGGAGGTAGTTGGGGTGGCTACACCTTC
once TRBD2 TRBJ2-3 TRBV7-2 19 CASSLKRWASGRFTDTQYF TGTGCCAGCAGCTTAAAAAGGTGGGCTAGCGGTCGGTTCACAGATACGCAGTATTTT
NA TRBD2 TRBJ2-2 TRBV28 15 CASQREGPRTGELFF TGTGCCAGCCAGCGGGAGGGCCCTCGCACCGGGGAGCTGTTTTTT
NA NA TRBJ1-1 TRBV19 15 CASSSRSGLGGEAFF TGTGCCAGTAGTTCCCGAAGCGGATTGGGAGGTGAAGCTTTCTTT
once NA TRBJ1-2 TRBV5-1 14 CASSFSATNYGYTF TGCGCCAGCAGCTTCAGCGCAACTAACTATGGCTACACCTTC
few TRBD1 TRBJ2-2 TRBV5-1 14 CASSSAGGPGELFF TGCGCCAGCAGCTCGGCAGGGGGCCCCGGGGAGCTGTTTTTT
NA TRBD2 TRBJ2-5 TRBV2 14 CASFLASGQETQYF TGTGCCAGCTTCCTCGCTAGCGGCCAAGAGACCCAGTACTTC
NA TRBD2 TRBJ2-1 TRBV10-3 18 CAISHGLAGGSSYNEQFF TGTGCCATCAGTCACGGACTAGCGGGAGGGAGCTCCTACAATGAGCAGTTCTTC
NA TRBD1 TRBJ2-5 TRBV27 15 CASSPYSGGGETQYF TGTGCCAGCAGTCCCTACTCAGGGGGTGGAGAGACCCAGTACTTC
NA TRBD1 TRBJ2-7 TRBV29-1 13 CSVATGSTYEQYF TGCAGCGTGGCGACAGGGTCAACCTACGAGCAGTACTTC
NA NA TRBJ1-1 TRBV15 17 CATSRVAGWPVVSEAFF TGTGCCACCAGCAGAGTTGCAGGGTGGCCGGTGGTTTCGGAAGCTTTCTTT
once NA TRBJ1-2 TRBV6-1 13 CASSENRSYGYTF TGTGCCAGCAGTGAAAACAGGAGCTATGGCTACACCTTC
NA TRBD2 TRBJ2-1 TRBV5-4 19 CASSSGGLAGGSSYNEQFF TGTGCCAGCAGCTCTGGGGGTCTAGCGGGAGGGAGCTCCTACAATGAGCAGTTCTTC
NA NA TRBJ1-5 TRBV2 15 CASRALRAGNQPQHF TGTGCCAGCAGAGCCCTCCGCGCTGGCAATCAGCCCCAGCATTTT
NA NA TRBJ1-2 TRBV7-9 14 CASSPREGGDGYTF TGTGCCAGCAGCCCCCGCGAGGGAGGTGACGGCTACACCTTC
few TRBD1 TRBJ1-5 TRBV27 18 CASRPGTGRLGGGQPQHF TGTGCCAGCCGACCCGGGACAGGGCGCTTAGGGGGCGGCCAGCCCCAGCATTTT
NA NA TRBJ2-2 TRBV7-2 14 CASSPTRNVGELFF TGTGCCAGCAGCCCCACTAGGAACGTCGGGGAGCTGTTTTTT
NA NA TRBJ2-5 TRBV7-2 12 CASSPLQETQYF TGTGCCAGCAGCCCCTTACAAGAGACCCAGTACTTC
NA TRBD1 TRBJ2-5 TRBV29-1 13 CSVDRGSQETQYF TGCAGCGTTGACAGGGGGAGTCAAGAGACCCAGTACTTC
NA NA TRBJ1-5 TRBV21-1 17 CASSSGTGATGNQPQHF TGTGCCAGCAGCTCCGGGACAGGGGCGACTGGCAATCAGCCCCAGCATTTT
NA NA TRBJ1-5 TRBV7-9 13 CASSRQGNQPQHF TGTGCCAGCAGCCGACAGGGCAATCAGCCCCAGCATTTT
NA NA TRBJ2-4 TRBV7-8 14 CASSLQEQGNIQYF TGTGCCAGCAGCTTACAGGAGCAGGGAAACATTCAGTACTTC
NA NA TRBJ2-3 TRBV7-2 12 CASSTPYDTQYF TGTGCCAGCAGCACGCCCTACGATACGCAGTATTTT
NA NA TRBJ2-5 TRBV12-5 15 CASGPGLGPQETQYF TGTGCTAGTGGTCCTGGACTCGGGCCGCAAGAGACCCAGTACTTC